Below are 17 T cell receptor beta chains sequenced from a single sample in a study of identical twins (dated by TCRdb to about 2016). The library relied on 5' RACE. The sequencer listed for this sample is Illumina HiSeq 2000. TCRdb itself trimmed the public reads at Q25 with fastp, ran MiXCR and retained productive beta chains. Under each unique CDR3 protein, matching rows form one entry showing the most common genes and DNA. This sample lists some 1,600,000 distinct CDR3 sequences; under 35% were detected once. Together, the top ten hold 0.25% to 0.3% of the sample. The specimen was cord blood. The origin of the receptors is a newborn girl in good health.

The J gene is TRBJ2-1, the V gene TRBV6-6; D may be TRBD1 or TRBD2 (6 bases each). There are 14 residues in the CDR3. Trimming removed 0 bases at V and 6 bases at J, with 9 bases between. Germline CDR1 MNHNY, CDR2 SVGAGI (reference sequence). In DNA form, the CDR3 reads TGTGCCAGCAGTTACTCGACGGGGGCCAATGAGCAGTTCTTC. This codes for CASSYSTGANEQFF.

The V and J genes are TRBV5-1 and TRBJ2-3; 13 bases fit TRBD2. Trimming cost V 4 bases and J 3 bases; bases outside gene matches: 8. Germline V gene sequence: CDR1 SGHRS, CDR2 YFSETQ. The CDR3 spans 17 residues. The CDR3 DNA reads as TGCGCCAGCAGCGCCGGGACTAGCGGGAAATGGACAGATACGCAGTATTTT. This gives the protein CASSAGTSGKWTDTQYF.

Of note for this clonotype: The CDR3 end shows no conserved phenylalanine or tryptophan, and so a read error is likely. The genes are TRBV12-3 or TRBV12-4 and TRBJ2-7; no clear D gene. The closer fit of TRBJ2-5 to the DNA end suggests the J call may be wrong. This CDR3 has 11 amino acids. The CDR3 protein is CASSMAGTQYL. CDR3 bases: TGTGCCAGCAGCATGGCTGGGACCCAGTACTTA.

There are a few counts of this clonotype. V usage is TRBV7-2 and J usage is TRBJ2-3; the match to TRBD1 covers 7 bases. Germline-derived CDR1 and CDR2 are SGHTA and FQGNSA. J was trimmed by 1 base and V by 8 bases; bases with no gene match: 0. This CDR3 has 12 residues. CDR3 sequence: CASDRGTDTQYF. CDR3 nucleotides: TGTGCCAGCGACAGGGGCACAGATACGCAGTATTTT.

V and J are TRBV20-1 and TRBJ2-3; the match to TRBD2 covers 10 bases. CDR3 length: 14 amino acids. In germline, CDR1 is DFQATT, CDR2 SNEGSKA (reference sequence). The junction had 3 bases not matched to a gene; V was cut back by 4 bases and J by 2 bases. The CDR3 sequence: CSAKRGGATDTQYF. In nucleotides, the CDR3 is TGCAGTGCTAAGCGGGGGGGGGCCACAGATACGCAGTATTTT.

The V call is TRBV27, the J call TRBJ2-1, with D maybe TRBD1 (5 bases). This CDR3 region has 13 residues. Deletions cut 6 bases from V and 6 bases from J, with 12 bases between. Germline CDR1 is MNHEY and CDR2 is SMNVEV (reference sequence). The CDR3 DNA is TGTGCCAGCAGGAGCAACCAGGGCAATGAGCAGTTCTTC. This encodes CASRSNQGNEQFF.

This rearrangement joins TRBV29-1 to TRBJ2-5; D is unclear. V lost 5 bases and J lost 0, with 7 bases in between. The germline CDR1 and CDR2 sequences are SQVTM and ANQGSEA. This CDR3 has 12 residues. In DNA, the CDR3 is TGCAGCGTTTCTCGGTACCAAGAGACCCAGTACTTC. It encodes CSVSRYQETQYF.

This clonotype has a handful of counts. The rearrangement uses TRBV14 and TRBJ1-2; D possibly corresponds to TRBD1 (5 bases). This CDR3 comprises 12 residues. Germline V gives CDR1 SGHDN, CDR2 FVKESK. The V end lost 3 bases, the J end lost 7 bases, and 9 bases lay between the germline ends. This chain's CDR3 is CASSQVGRGYTF. The CDR3, as DNA: TGTGCCAGCAGCCAGGTGGGGCGTGGCTACACCTTC. The complete variable domain, with remaining parts taken from reference TRBV14 and TRBJ1-2, reads EAGVTQFPSHSVIEKGQTVTLRCDPISGHDNLYWYRRVMGKEIKFLLHFVKESKQDESGMPNNRFLAERTGGTYSTLKVQPAELEDSGVYFCASSQVGRGYTFGSGTRLTVV.

This chain links TRBV4-2 with TRBJ1-2, with TRBD1 matching over 10 bases. The CDR3 has 15 residues. The junction had 6 bases not matched to a gene; V was cut back by 5 bases and J by 3 bases. Germline V gene sequence: CDR1 LGHNA, CDR2 YNFKEQ. The CDR3: CASSLGQGQHYGYTF. CDR3 DNA sequence: TGTGCCAGCAGCTTGGGACAGGGGCAACACTATGGCTACACCTTC.

The gene calls are TRBV5-5 and TRBJ1-2; D gene ambiguous. Germline lookup yields CDR1 SGHKS and CDR2 YYEKEE (reference sequence). The V end was cut by 6 bases, the J end by 10 bases, with 13 bases between. CDR3 length: 11 amino acids. DNA for the CDR3: TGTGCCAGCACCCACGGAACCCTCTACACCTTC. It encodes CASTHGTLYTF.

The chain uses TRBV3-1 and TRBJ2-1; the match to TRBD1 covers 7 bases. Germline-derived CDR1 and CDR2 are LGHDT and YNNKEL (reference sequence). CDR3 length equals 16 residues. V shed 3 bases, J shed 6 bases, and the junction held 11 bases outside the gene matches. CDR3 residues: CASSHLRDRVGNEQFF. In nucleotides, the CDR3 is TGTGCCAGCAGCCACCTCCGAGACAGGGTGGGCAATGAGCAGTTCTTC.

This chain connects TRBV20-1 to TRBJ2-1, with 10 bases lining up with TRBD1. Trimming cost V 3 bases and J 9 bases; bases outside gene matches: 5. Per the germline V gene, CDR1 is DFQATT and CDR2 is SNEGSKA (reference sequence). The CDR3 length is 13 residues. The CDR3 nucleotides read TGCAGTGCTAGTAGGGACAGGGGACGTGAGCAGTTCTTC. Its protein is CSASRDRGREQFF.

This sequence joins TRBV11-2 and TRBJ1-1, with D hard to call. V was clipped by 5 bases and J by 2 bases, with 12 bases between them. Germline loops: CDR1 SGHAT, CDR2 FQNNGV. The CDR3 loop spans 14 amino acids. CDR3 in amino acids: CASSLLMRNTEAFF. Written as DNA, the CDR3 is TGTGCCAGCAGCCTCCTGATGAGAAACACTGAAGCTTTCTTT.

To note about this clonotype: Possible read error: a much larger clone is one base away. The chain carries TRBV20-1 and TRBJ2-1, with 10 bases that match TRBD2. The CDR3 has 16 residues. After removal of 1 base from V and 0 bases from J, the junction contained 3 bases not matched to a gene. The germline CDR1 and CDR2 sequences are DFQATT and SNEGSKA (reference sequence). CDR3 loop: CSARGASGSSYNEQFF. CDR3 sequence (DNA): TGCAGTGCTAGAGGGGCTAGCGGGAGCTCCTACAATGAGCAGTTCTTC.

The CDR3 DNA sequence: TGTGCCAGCAGTTACTCGGCTAGCGGGTCCCTCACAGATACGCAGTATTTT. Its protein product is CASSYSASGSLTDTQYF. This rearrangement joins TRBV6-2 or TRBV6-3 to TRBJ2-3, with TRBD2 matching over 8 bases. V trimming: 0 bases; J trimming: 2 bases; junction bases outside the gene matches: 7. Germline V CDR1 and CDR2: MNHEY, SVGEGT. The CDR3 covers 17 residues.

Of note for this clonotype: The junction shows a germline mismatch at one end, possibly a read error. V usage is TRBV7-6 and J usage is TRBJ2-5; the D call may be TRBD1 or TRBD2 (5 bases each). TRBJ2-7 explains the end of the DNA better; the J call may be wrong. The CDR3 length is 12 residues. Germline V gene lookup returns CDR1 SGHVS and CDR2 FNYEAQ. CDR3 region: CASRLGTREQYF. The CDR3 DNA sequence: TGTGCCAGCAGATTAGGGACCCGCGAGCAGTACTTC.

This clonotype came up many times. The chain uses TRBV2 and TRBJ2-7, with 9 nucleotides matching TRBD1. Germline CDR1 SNHLY, CDR2 FYNNEI. Trimming cost V 8 bases and J 6 bases; bases outside gene matches: 11. This CDR3 contains 14 residues. CDR3: CASGSGTGISEQYF. The CDR3 DNA is TGTGCCAGCGGTTCTGGGACAGGGATATCCGAGCAGTACTTC.